This TCR beta chain was recorded in a study of regulatory T cells in long-lasting Graves disease. This clonotype was observed many times. One end of the junction fails to match germline, which may point to a read error. Time point: newly diagnosed GD, antithyroid drugs for less than 3 months. Researchers made the TCR library from RNA that was extracted from PBMCs. The CDR3 is 15 residues long. CDR1 and CDR2 (germline): SGHRS, YFSETQ. Building of the TCR beta libraries involved iRepertoire HTBI primers and Arm-PCR of CDR3 regions. TCRdb reanalysed the multiplex PCR reads using MiXCR and keeps one entry per CDR3 protein. The sample contains 550,000 to 650,000 distinct CDR3 sequences, about 16% of which appear only once. The same sample was also studied in work on T cells in Graves' hyperthyroidism and ophthalmopathy. This second study says: Any patient presenting with uncontrolled infection, other autoimmune disease, pregnancy or lactation was left out. Diagnosing involved the use of clinical symptoms, serum thyroxine and TRAb, thyroid ultrasound and orbital computed tomography. An initial round of RT-PCR targeting the TCR CDR3 relied on the HTBI primer set.

The material was peripheral blood mononuclear cells (PBMCs), obtained at new diagnosis, from a patient treated with antithyroid drugs. This clonotype originated in a man younger than 35 with Graves disease. The J gene is TRBJ2-1, the V gene TRBV5-1; maybe TRBD1 (6 bases). This CDR3 is CASSLTGPSYNEQFF. CDR3 nucleotide sequence: TGTGCCAGCAGTTTGACAGGTCCATCCTACAATGAGCAGTTCTTC.